The 13 T cell receptor beta chains given below trace back to one sample, sequenced in a study of beta chain features in type 1 diabetes. No antigen has been identified for these receptors. Since all of the isolated RNA was reverse transcribed, expressed TCRB transcripts were what got sequenced. Repertoires were generated with immunoSEQ multiplex PCR, while TCRdb's copy carries only in-frame clones and drops some. The sample has approximately 260,000 clones, around 20% seen once; the top ten hold roughly 0.028%. General study findings and limits: All four CD4+ subsets from Type 1 diabetes patients carried moderately but significantly shorter TCRB CDR3s.

Sequences were obtained from naive CD4+ T cells from blood. The receptors come from a woman aged 40 to 50 with type 1 diabetes.

This clone was counted between two and nine times. The rearrangement uses TRBV4-2 and TRBJ2-5, with TRBD1 matching over 7 bases. The germline gives CDR1 LGHNA, CDR2 YNFKEQ. Unmatched junction bases numbered 7, after V lost 1 base and J lost 2 bases. The CDR3 consists of 16 residues. The CDR3 region has the DNA TGTGCCAGCAGCCAAGGGGACAGAGGGGTTCAAGAGACCCAGTACTTC. Amino acids: CASSQGDRGVQETQYF.

V and J are TRBV28 and TRBJ2-3; 15 nucleotides line up with TRBD2. J gave up 6 bases and V 5 bases, and 3 bases lay outside the gene matches. The CDR3 is 15 residues long. CDR1 and CDR2 from the germline V gene are MDHEN and SYDVKM. The CDR3 here is CASSLGLAGGDTQYF. In DNA, the CDR3 is TGTGCCAGCAGTCTTGGACTAGCGGGAGGGGATACGCAGTATTTT.

The chain is built from TRBV6-5 and TRBJ1-1, with D possibly being TRBD1 (6 bases). Germline lookup yields CDR1 MNHEY and CDR2 SVGAGI. This CDR3 is built from 14 residues. V shed 7 bases and J shed 4 bases, with 16 bases lying between them. CDR3 sequence reads: CASNQGRGVTEAFF. CDR3 DNA sequence: TGTGCCAGCAATCAGGGGAGGGGAGTCACTGAAGCTTTCTTT.

This chain joins TRBV4-3 and TRBJ1-6; the match to TRBD1 covers 7 bases. The CDR3 has 16 residues. CDR1 is LGHNA, CDR2 YSLEER, per germline. Trimming took 1 base from V and 6 from J; bases not matched to a gene: 6. The CDR3 nucleotides are TGCGCCAGCAGCCAAGGAGGGGGCGCGGGTAATTCACCCCTCCACTTT. Translation gives CASSQGGGAGNSPLHF.

This clone was counted a few times. The identical CDR3 is also encoded by other nucleotide sequences in the sample. The chain couples TRBV18 to TRBJ1-1, with a weak D call TRBD1 (6 bases). Per germline, CDR1 KGHSH and CDR2 LQKENI. The CDR3 consists of 14 residues. V lost 3 bases and J 0 bases, leaving 8 bases between the germline ends. CDR3 sequence reads: CASSPGQMNTEAFF. The DNA for the CDR3 is TGTGCCAGCTCACCCGGACAGATGAACACTGAAGCTTTCTTT.

Comment on this clone: The same CDR3 is also encoded by other DNA sequences in this sample. The chain employs TRBV19 and TRBJ1-2; D remains unclear. The length of the CDR3 is 12 residues. Germline CDR1 and CDR2: LNHDA and SQIVND (reference sequence). V was pared by 7 bases and J by 3 bases, with 9 bases between. The CDR3 sequence: CASNSGDYGYTF. CDR3 DNA sequence: TGTGCCAGTAACTCGGGTGACTATGGCTACACCTTC.

The chain recombines TRBV5-8 with TRBJ2-1, with unresolved D. From germline, CDR1 is SGHTS and CDR2 YDEGEE. The germline V and J ends were trimmed by 7 bases and 7 bases, with 9 bases remaining between them. This CDR3 comprises 11 residues. This chain's CDR3 is CASWSRNEQFF. Written as DNA, the CDR3 is TGTGCCAGCTGGTCTCGGAATGAGCAGTTCTTC. The full variable domain, its missing parts supplied by reference TRBV5-8 and TRBJ2-1, is EAGVTQSPTHLIKTRGQQATLRCSPISGHTSVYWYQQALGLGLQFLLWYDEGEERNRGNFPPRFSGRQFPNYSSELNVNALELEDSALYLCASWSRNEQFFGPGTRLTVL.

The chain has TRBV9 and TRBJ2-3; 7 bases are shared with TRBD2. The CDR3 contains 15 residues. Per germline, CDR1 SGDLS and CDR2 YYNGEE. V dropped 2 bases and J dropped 1; count of bases not matched to a gene: 4. The CDR3 DNA reads TGTGCCAGCAGCGTCCTTCTAGCGGGCACAGATACGCAGTATTTT. Translating it yields CASSVLLAGTDTQYF.

The gene calls are TRBV4-3 and TRBJ1-6; no clear D gene. Per germline, CDR1 LGHNA and CDR2 YSLEER. This CDR3 region has 18 residues. Trimming removed 0 bases from V and 0 bases from J, with 12 bases in between. In DNA form, the CDR3 reads TGCGCCAGCAGCCAAGATACGGAGGAGAGCTCCTATAATTCACCCCTCCACTTT. Translated, it gives CASSQDTEESSYNSPLHF.

The chain employs TRBV6-5 and TRBJ2-3; TRBD1 aligns across 8 bases. Germline V lookup: CDR1 MNHEY, CDR2 SVGAGI. This CDR3 is built from 14 residues. Germline trimming cut 2 bases from V and 3 bases from J; bases unmatched to any gene: 1. This chain's CDR3 is CASSYNRGTDTQYF. The CDR3 coding sequence is TGTGCCAGCAGTTACAACAGGGGGACAGATACGCAGTATTTT.

The chain has TRBV7-2 and TRBJ2-7; D is perhaps TRBD2 (5 bases). Trimming stripped 3 bases from V and 0 bases from J, with 6 bases between. This CDR3 comprises 13 residues. Germline-derived CDR1 and CDR2 are SGHTA and FQGNSA. The CDR3: CASSFSGSYEQYF. CDR3 in DNA: TGTGCCAGCAGCTTCAGCGGCTCCTACGAGCAGTACTTC.

J is TRBJ1-4 and V is TRBV19, with 7 bases fitting TRBD1. The CDR3 is 14 residues long. V lost 3 bases and J lost 7; bases outside the gene matches: 5. Germline assignment: CDR1 LNHDA and CDR2 SQIVND (reference sequence). The CDR3 region has the DNA TGTGCCAGTAGTATGGACAGGAGGGTTGAAAAACTGTTTTTT. Its translation is CASSMDRRVEKLFF.

This clone showed up just a few times. The CDR3 loop is CASSAPGTGNQPQHF. CDR3 nucleotide sequence: TGTGCCAGTAGTGCCCCCGGGACAGGGAATCAGCCCCAGCATTTT. The chain has TRBV19 and TRBJ1-5; TRBD1 aligns across 9 bases. The CDR3 spans 15 residues. CDR1 and CDR2 (germline): LNHDA, SQIVND (reference sequence). V lost 5 bases and J lost 4; bases outside the gene matches: 6. Based on the CDR3 plus reference TRBV19 and TRBJ1-5, the full variable domain is DGGITQSPKYLFRKEGQNVTLSCEQNLNHDAMYWYRQDPGQGLRLIYYSQIVNDFQKGDIAEGYSVSREKKESFPLTVTSAQKNPTAFYLCASSAPGTGNQPQHFGDGTRLSIL.